Listed below are T cell receptor beta chains from one sample, sequenced in a study of PD-L1 blockade in urothelial cancer. Produced via immunoSEQ multiplex PCR; TCRdb's table is partial and in-frame only. The sample has roughly 51,000 clones, under 85% seen once; the top ten hold 1.5% to 2%. Sequencing used PBMCs, obtained around atezolizumab (anti-PD-L1) treatment. These TCRs come from a man between 50 and 59 years old with urothelial cancer. Both conserved end residues are part of each CDR3. Fields, in order: CDR3 length, V gene, clone size, J gene, D gene, CDR3 DNA, CDR3 protein. D genes are given only for firm matches. Clone size, where shown, is once, few, many, or a class for clones that have expanded.

cdr3_length: 13
v_call: TRBV25-1
clone_size: -
j_call: TRBJ1-1
d_call: -
cdr3_nt: TGTGCCAGCAGTGACCGGGGGAAGACTGAAGCTTTCTTT
cdr3_aa: CASSDRGKTEAFF

cdr3_length: 15
v_call: TRBV7-2
clone_size: -
j_call: TRBJ2-7
d_call: TRBD2
cdr3_nt: TGTGCCAGCAGCTCCATCGCTAGCGGGTCCTACGAGCAGTACTTC
cdr3_aa: CASSSIASGSYEQYF

cdr3_length: 12
v_call: TRBV6-5
clone_size: -
j_call: TRBJ2-7
d_call: -
cdr3_nt: TGTGCCAGCACCCGAAGGGGTTACGAGCAGTACTTC
cdr3_aa: CASTRRGYEQYF

cdr3_length: 14
v_call: TRBV29-1
clone_size: once
j_call: TRBJ2-3
d_call: TRBD2
cdr3_nt: TGCAGCGTTGAGCGGGGGGCGCGGGGGGATACGCAGTATTTT
cdr3_aa: CSVERGARGDTQYF

cdr3_length: 14
v_call: TRBV7-2
clone_size: -
j_call: TRBJ1-2
d_call: TRBD1
cdr3_nt: TGTGCCAGCATACCCCTCGGGCAGGGGGATGGCTACACCTTC
cdr3_aa: CASIPLGQGDGYTF

cdr3_length: 14
v_call: TRBV5-1
clone_size: -
j_call: TRBJ2-7
d_call: TRBD1
cdr3_nt: TGCGCCAGCAGCATAGGACAGGGAAGTGGCGAGCAGTACTTC
cdr3_aa: CASSIGQGSGEQYF

cdr3_length: 16
v_call: TRBV7-9
clone_size: once
j_call: TRBJ2-1
d_call: TRBD2
cdr3_nt: TGTGCCAGCAGCTCCCGGGGGGGGAGCTCCTACAATGAGCAGTTCTTC
cdr3_aa: CASSSRGGSSYNEQFF

cdr3_length: 13
v_call: TRBV5-4
clone_size: -
j_call: TRBJ1-2
d_call: -
cdr3_nt: TGTGCCAGCAGCATTACAGGGATCTATGGCTACACCTTC
cdr3_aa: CASSITGIYGYTF

cdr3_length: 16
v_call: TRBV9
clone_size: -
j_call: TRBJ2-3
d_call: TRBD2
cdr3_nt: TGTGCCAGCAGCGGACCCGGGACTAGCGGGGGGAATACGCAGTATTTT
cdr3_aa: CASSGPGTSGGNTQYF

cdr3_length: 13
v_call: TRBV7-2
clone_size: -
j_call: TRBJ1-1
d_call: -
cdr3_nt: TGTGCCAGCAGCTTAGGTTATAACACTGAAGCTTTCTTT
cdr3_aa: CASSLGYNTEAFF

cdr3_length: 17
v_call: TRBV4-3
clone_size: -
j_call: TRBJ2-4
d_call: -
cdr3_nt: TGCGCCAGCAGCCGCGAATTCTCAGGTATAGCCAAAAACATTCAGTACTTC
cdr3_aa: CASSREFSGIAKNIQYF

cdr3_length: 14
v_call: TRBV9
clone_size: -
j_call: TRBJ2-7
d_call: TRBD1
cdr3_nt: TGTGCCAGCAGCGTCCGGGACAGGGCCTACGAGCAGTACTTC
cdr3_aa: CASSVRDRAYEQYF

cdr3_length: 14
v_call: TRBV30
clone_size: -
j_call: TRBJ2-5
d_call: TRBD2
cdr3_nt: TGTGCCTGGAGTTTGACTAGCTGGGAAGAGACCCAGTACTTC
cdr3_aa: CAWSLTSWEETQYF

cdr3_length: 15
v_call: TRBV9
clone_size: -
j_call: TRBJ1-3
d_call: -
cdr3_nt: TGTGCCAGCAGCGTCGCTGAGGGCTCTGGAAACACCATATATTTT
cdr3_aa: CASSVAEGSGNTIYF

cdr3_length: 15
v_call: TRBV30
clone_size: -
j_call: TRBJ2-3
d_call: -
cdr3_nt: TGTGCCTGGAGTGTTGGGGGGGCTAGCACAGATACGCAGTATTTT
cdr3_aa: CAWSVGGASTDTQYF

cdr3_length: 14
v_call: TRBV6-1
clone_size: few
j_call: TRBJ1-5
d_call: TRBD1
cdr3_nt: TGTGCCAGCAGTTGGACAGGGGGCATTCAGCCCCAGCATTTT
cdr3_aa: CASSWTGGIQPQHF

cdr3_length: 16
v_call: TRBV5-1
clone_size: -
j_call: TRBJ1-3
d_call: -
cdr3_nt: TGCGCCAGCAGGGGTGGTACCGCGACTTCTGGAAACACCATATATTTT
cdr3_aa: CASRGGTATSGNTIYF

cdr3_length: 15
v_call: TRBV7-2
clone_size: once
j_call: TRBJ2-7
d_call: TRBD2
cdr3_nt: TGTGCCAGCAGCTTGGCTAGCGGGCCACCCTACGAGCAGTACTTC
cdr3_aa: CASSLASGPPYEQYF

cdr3_length: 16
v_call: TRBV4-3
clone_size: -
j_call: TRBJ2-3
d_call: -
cdr3_nt: TGCGCCAGCAGCCAAGACAGGGGCATCCGCCCAGATACGCAGTATTTT
cdr3_aa: CASSQDRGIRPDTQYF

cdr3_length: 15
v_call: TRBV4-2
clone_size: once
j_call: TRBJ1-1
d_call: -
cdr3_nt: TGTGCCAGCAGCCAAGAGACCGCAGGGAACACTGAAGCTTTCTTT
cdr3_aa: CASSQETAGNTEAFF

cdr3_length: 14
v_call: TRBV7-9
clone_size: -
j_call: TRBJ1-4
d_call: TRBD1
cdr3_nt: TGTGCCAGCAGCGTCCCAGGGGACAGGGAAAAACTGTTTTTT
cdr3_aa: CASSVPGDREKLFF

cdr3_length: 17
v_call: TRBV28
clone_size: -
j_call: TRBJ2-2
d_call: -
cdr3_nt: TGTGCCAGCAGTAACGTCCGCCTCACTCTCTATGGCGGGGAGCTGTTTTTT
cdr3_aa: CASSNVRLTLYGGELFF

cdr3_length: 11
v_call: TRBV5-6
clone_size: -
j_call: TRBJ2-3
d_call: -
cdr3_nt: TGTGCCAGCAGCTTGGAACAGCTGCAGTATTTT
cdr3_aa: CASSLEQLQYF

cdr3_length: 16
v_call: TRBV5-1
clone_size: -
j_call: TRBJ2-1
d_call: -
cdr3_nt: TGCGCCAGCAGCTTGGCGTCCGGGAGTTGGGGGAATGAGCAGTTCTTC
cdr3_aa: CASSLASGSWGNEQFF

cdr3_length: 15
v_call: TRBV5-1
clone_size: -
j_call: TRBJ1-4
d_call: TRBD1
cdr3_nt: TGCGCCAGCAGCTCCACAGGGGCAACTAATGAAAAACTGTTTTTT
cdr3_aa: CASSSTGATNEKLFF

cdr3_length: 13
v_call: TRBV19
clone_size: -
j_call: TRBJ1-1
d_call: -
cdr3_nt: TGTGCCAGTAGTATAGAGGGAGGCACTGAAGCTTTCTTT
cdr3_aa: CASSIEGGTEAFF

cdr3_length: 14
v_call: TRBV11-2
clone_size: -
j_call: TRBJ1-1
d_call: TRBD1
cdr3_nt: TGTGCCAGCAGCTGGAGACAGGGAATGACTGAAGCTTTCTTT
cdr3_aa: CASSWRQGMTEAFF

cdr3_length: 14
v_call: TRBV5-4
clone_size: -
j_call: TRBJ2-5
d_call: TRBD2
cdr3_nt: TGTGCCAGCAGCTCCGGACTAGCGAAAGAGACCCAGTACTTC
cdr3_aa: CASSSGLAKETQYF

cdr3_length: 14
v_call: TRBV6-1
clone_size: -
j_call: TRBJ2-5
d_call: TRBD1
cdr3_nt: TGTGCCAGCAGAAGGGGCGGACAGGAGGAGACCCAGTACTTC
cdr3_aa: CASRRGGQEETQYF

cdr3_length: 19
v_call: TRBV4-3
clone_size: -
j_call: TRBJ2-5
d_call: TRBD2
cdr3_nt: TGCGCCAGCAGACGCGTGGGGCTACCGGGACTAGCGGACCAAGAGACCCAGTACTTC
cdr3_aa: CASRRVGLPGLADQETQYF

cdr3_length: 13
v_call: TRBV27
clone_size: -
j_call: TRBJ2-1
d_call: TRBD1
cdr3_nt: TGTGCCAGCAGTCCCTCGGGACAGGCTGAGCAGTTCTTC
cdr3_aa: CASSPSGQAEQFF

cdr3_length: 12
v_call: TRBV27
clone_size: -
j_call: TRBJ2-5
d_call: -
cdr3_nt: TGTGCCAGCAGTCCAAACCAAGAGACCCAGTACTTC
cdr3_aa: CASSPNQETQYF

cdr3_length: 16
v_call: TRBV28
clone_size: -
j_call: TRBJ1-3
d_call: -
cdr3_nt: TGTGCCAGCAATGAGAGGCTATCTCTATCTGGAAACACCATATATTTT
cdr3_aa: CASNERLSLSGNTIYF

cdr3_length: 12
v_call: TRBV28
clone_size: -
j_call: TRBJ1-2
d_call: -
cdr3_nt: TGTGCCAGCACCCCAGGGAAGAGTGGCTACACCTTC
cdr3_aa: CASTPGKSGYTF

cdr3_length: 14
v_call: TRBV10-2
clone_size: -
j_call: TRBJ2-7
d_call: -
cdr3_nt: TGCGCCAGCAGTGAGGGTCAGGGTTACTACGAGCAGTACTTC
cdr3_aa: CASSEGQGYYEQYF

cdr3_length: 15
v_call: TRBV14
clone_size: -
j_call: TRBJ1-5
d_call: TRBD1
cdr3_nt: TGTGCCAGCAGCAATGGACAGGGGGGCAATCAGCCCCAGCATTTT
cdr3_aa: CASSNGQGGNQPQHF

cdr3_length: 14
v_call: TRBV10-2
clone_size: -
j_call: TRBJ2-1
d_call: -
cdr3_nt: TGCGCCAGCAGTGAGTCGGGCGATAACAATGAGCAGTTCTTC
cdr3_aa: CASSESGDNNEQFF

cdr3_length: 18
v_call: TRBV5-4
clone_size: -
j_call: TRBJ2-3
d_call: -
cdr3_nt: TGTGCCAGCAGCTTGGCCGGAGTAGCGGTTCGACGCACAGATACGCAGTATTTT
cdr3_aa: CASSLAGVAVRRTDTQYF

cdr3_length: 16
v_call: TRBV28
clone_size: -
j_call: TRBJ1-5
d_call: -
cdr3_nt: TGTGCCAGCAGTTTATGGGAGTCAGATAGCAATCAGCCCCAGCATTTT
cdr3_aa: CASSLWESDSNQPQHF

cdr3_length: 15
v_call: TRBV9
clone_size: -
j_call: TRBJ2-3
d_call: TRBD2
cdr3_nt: TGTGCCAGCAGCGACAGCGGGGGTGGTACAGATACGCAGTATTTT
cdr3_aa: CASSDSGGGTDTQYF

cdr3_length: 17
v_call: TRBV23-1
clone_size: -
j_call: TRBJ2-2
d_call: -
cdr3_nt: TGCGCCAGCAGTCTCGCAGGGGAAGAGGATGGTACCGGGGAGCTGTTTTTT
cdr3_aa: CASSLAGEEDGTGELFF

cdr3_length: 15
v_call: TRBV7-9
clone_size: -
j_call: TRBJ1-6
d_call: -
cdr3_nt: TGTGCCAGCAGCTTAGCGGCGGGGTTCAATTCACCCCTCCACTTT
cdr3_aa: CASSLAAGFNSPLHF

cdr3_length: 14
v_call: TRBV7-2
clone_size: -
j_call: TRBJ1-2
d_call: TRBD1
cdr3_nt: TGTGCCAGCAGCCTCGGGACAGGAGGCTATGGCTACACCTTC
cdr3_aa: CASSLGTGGYGYTF

cdr3_length: 16
v_call: TRBV6-4
clone_size: -
j_call: TRBJ2-1
d_call: TRBD2
cdr3_nt: TGTGCCAGCAGTTCCACCCCGGGACTAGCCACTAATGAGCAGTTCTTC
cdr3_aa: CASSSTPGLATNEQFF

cdr3_length: 15
v_call: TRBV7-6
clone_size: -
j_call: TRBJ2-5
d_call: -
cdr3_nt: TGTGCCAGCAGCTTAGTCGTAGGTAGCTTGGAGACCCAGTACTTC
cdr3_aa: CASSLVVGSLETQYF

cdr3_length: 14
v_call: TRBV5-1
clone_size: -
j_call: TRBJ2-7
d_call: -
cdr3_nt: TGCGCCAGCAGCCCGATAGAAAACTCCTACGAGCAGTACTTC
cdr3_aa: CASSPIENSYEQYF

cdr3_length: 14
v_call: TRBV5-4
clone_size: -
j_call: TRBJ2-7
d_call: -
cdr3_nt: TGTGCCAGCAGCTTGGTGGGGGCCGGGCACGAGCAGTACTTC
cdr3_aa: CASSLVGAGHEQYF

cdr3_length: 20
v_call: TRBV4-1
clone_size: once
j_call: TRBJ2-6
d_call: TRBD1
cdr3_nt: TGCGCCAGCAGCCAAGACCCCGGGACAGGGAGTGGTTTTGGGGCCAACGTCCTGACTTTC
cdr3_aa: CASSQDPGTGSGFGANVLTF

cdr3_length: 15
v_call: TRBV12-5
clone_size: -
j_call: TRBJ2-1
d_call: -
cdr3_nt: TGTGCTAGTGGTTTGGTACTGGGACAAAGATTTGAGCAGTTCTTC
cdr3_aa: CASGLVLGQRFEQFF

cdr3_length: 15
v_call: TRBV7-8
clone_size: -
j_call: TRBJ2-5
d_call: TRBD2
cdr3_nt: TGTGCCATCCATGGACTAGCGGGATACCAAGAGACCCAGTACTTC
cdr3_aa: CAIHGLAGYQETQYF

cdr3_length: 14
v_call: TRBV7-8
clone_size: -
j_call: TRBJ1-3
d_call: -
cdr3_nt: TGTGCCAGCAGCCCTGGACAGACTGGAAACACCATATATTTT
cdr3_aa: CASSPGQTGNTIYF

cdr3_length: 17
v_call: TRBV15
clone_size: -
j_call: TRBJ2-1
d_call: TRBD1
cdr3_nt: TGTGCCACCAGCAGAGGGAGACCGGGACAGGGGGCGCGGGAGCAGTTCTTC
cdr3_aa: CATSRGRPGQGAREQFF

cdr3_length: 14
v_call: TRBV6-4
clone_size: -
j_call: TRBJ1-6
d_call: -
cdr3_nt: TGTGCCAGCAGGAGTTCAGACAGTAATTCACCCCTCCACTTT
cdr3_aa: CASRSSDSNSPLHF

cdr3_length: 18
v_call: TRBV30
clone_size: -
j_call: TRBJ2-5
d_call: TRBD2
cdr3_nt: TGTGCCTGGAGTGGATCCGGGACTAGCGGATGGTACCAAGAGACCCAGTACTTC
cdr3_aa: CAWSGSGTSGWYQETQYF

cdr3_length: 13
v_call: TRBV19
clone_size: once
j_call: TRBJ2-7
d_call: -
cdr3_nt: TGTGCCAGTGGGACTGCTTTGTTTGACGAGCAGTACTTC
cdr3_aa: CASGTALFDEQYF

cdr3_length: 16
v_call: TRBV11-1
clone_size: once
j_call: TRBJ1-6
d_call: -
cdr3_nt: TGTGCCAGCAGCTTAATAGGAGAAGGGGATAATTCACCCCTCCACTTT
cdr3_aa: CASSLIGEGDNSPLHF